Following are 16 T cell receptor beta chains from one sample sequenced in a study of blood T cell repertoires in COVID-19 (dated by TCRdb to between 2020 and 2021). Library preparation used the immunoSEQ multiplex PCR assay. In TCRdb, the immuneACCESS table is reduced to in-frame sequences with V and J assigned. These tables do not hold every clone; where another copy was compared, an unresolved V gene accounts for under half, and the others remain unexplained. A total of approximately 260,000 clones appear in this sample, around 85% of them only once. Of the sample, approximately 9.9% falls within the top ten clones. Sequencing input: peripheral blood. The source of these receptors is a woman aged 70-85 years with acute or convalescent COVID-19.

The CDR3 loop reads CAVGGGSNQPQHF. CDR3 nucleotides: TGTGCCGTGGGGGGAGGGAGCAATCAGCCCCAGCATTTT. The rearrangement joins TRBV10-3 to TRBJ1-5, with a weak D call TRBD1 (5 bases). CDR3 length: 13 residues. V lost 11 bases, J lost 1 base, and 12 bases lay in between. Germline V lookup: CDR1 ENHRY, CDR2 SYGVKD.

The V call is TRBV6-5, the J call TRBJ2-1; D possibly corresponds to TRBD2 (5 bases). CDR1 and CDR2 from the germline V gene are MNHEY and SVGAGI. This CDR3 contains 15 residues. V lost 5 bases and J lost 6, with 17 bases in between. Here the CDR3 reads CASSKPGSPINEQFF. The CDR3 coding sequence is TGTGCCAGCAGTAAACCGGGATCGCCGATCAATGAGCAGTTCTTC.

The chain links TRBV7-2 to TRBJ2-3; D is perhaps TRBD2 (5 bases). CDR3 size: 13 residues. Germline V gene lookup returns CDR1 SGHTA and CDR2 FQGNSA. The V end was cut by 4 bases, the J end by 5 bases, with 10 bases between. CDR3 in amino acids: CASSYREGDTQYF. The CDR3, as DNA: TGTGCCAGCAGCTACCGTGAGGGAGATACGCAGTATTTT.

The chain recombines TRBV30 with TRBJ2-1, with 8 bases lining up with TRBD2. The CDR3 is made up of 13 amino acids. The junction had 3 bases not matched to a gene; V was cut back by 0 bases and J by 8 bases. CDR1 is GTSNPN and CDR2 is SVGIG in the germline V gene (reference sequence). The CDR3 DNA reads TGTGCCTGGAGTGTGACTAGCGTTGATGAGCAGTTCTTC. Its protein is CAWSVTSVDEQFF. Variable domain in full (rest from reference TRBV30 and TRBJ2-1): SQTIHQWPATLVQPVGSPLSLECTVEGTSNPNLYWYRQAAGRGLQLLFYSVGIGQISSEVPQNLSASRPQDRQFILSSKKLLLSDSGFYLCAWSVTSVDEQFFGPGTRLTVL.

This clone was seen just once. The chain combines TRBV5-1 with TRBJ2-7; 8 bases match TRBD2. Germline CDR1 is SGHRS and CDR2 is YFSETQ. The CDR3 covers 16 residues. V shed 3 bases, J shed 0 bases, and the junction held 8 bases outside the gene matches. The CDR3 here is CASSSGLATSSYEQYF. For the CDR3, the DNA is TGCGCCAGCAGCTCCGGACTAGCCACCAGCTCCTACGAGCAGTACTTC.

CDR3 nucleotides: TGTGCCAGCAGTCCGTGGACTAGCAACAATGAGCAGTTCTTC. The encoded protein is CASSPWTSNNEQFF. This chain uses TRBV6-6 with TRBJ2-1; 8 bases are shared with TRBD2. The CDR3 runs 14 residues. Losses at the gene ends were 5 bases for V and 5 bases for J; bases not matched to a gene: 5. Germline values: CDR1 MNHNY, CDR2 SVGAGI (reference sequence).

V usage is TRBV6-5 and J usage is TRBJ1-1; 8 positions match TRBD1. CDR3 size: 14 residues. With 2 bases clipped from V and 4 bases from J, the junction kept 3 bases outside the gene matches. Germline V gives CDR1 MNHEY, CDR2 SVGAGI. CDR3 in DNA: TGTGCCAGCAGTTACACCGACAGGGGCACTGAAGCTTTCTTT. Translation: CASSYTDRGTEAFF.

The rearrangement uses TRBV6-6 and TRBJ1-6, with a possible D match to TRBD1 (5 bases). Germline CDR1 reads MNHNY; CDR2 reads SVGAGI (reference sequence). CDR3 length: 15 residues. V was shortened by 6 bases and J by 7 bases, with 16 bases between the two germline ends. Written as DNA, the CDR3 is TGTGCCAGCAGATCCCCTCGGGGGAGGAATTCACCCCTCCACTTT. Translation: CASRSPRGRNSPLHF.

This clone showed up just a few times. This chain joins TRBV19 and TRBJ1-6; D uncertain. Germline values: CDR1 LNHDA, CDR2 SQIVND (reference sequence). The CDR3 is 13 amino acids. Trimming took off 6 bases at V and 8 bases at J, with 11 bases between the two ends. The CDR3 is CASSQDGDSPLHF. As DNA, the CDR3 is TGTGCCAGTAGCCAGGACGGGGATTCACCCCTCCACTTT.

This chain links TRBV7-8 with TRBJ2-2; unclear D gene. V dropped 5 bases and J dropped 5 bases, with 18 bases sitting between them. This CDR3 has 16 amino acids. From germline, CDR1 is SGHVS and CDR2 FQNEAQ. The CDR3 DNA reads TGTGCCAGCAGCCCCAAGACTCGAACGGGTACCGGGGAGCTGTTTTTT. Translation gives CASSPKTRTGTGELFF.

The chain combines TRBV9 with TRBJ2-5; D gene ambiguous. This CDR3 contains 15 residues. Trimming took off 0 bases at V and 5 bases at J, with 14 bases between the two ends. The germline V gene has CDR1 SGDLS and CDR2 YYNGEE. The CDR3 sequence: CASSVGGSIGETQYF. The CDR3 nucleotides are TGTGCCAGCAGCGTAGGTGGTAGTATCGGTGAGACCCAGTACTTC. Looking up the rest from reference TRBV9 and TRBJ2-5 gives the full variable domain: DSGVTQTPKHLITATGQRVTLRCSPRSGDLSVYWYQQSLDQGLQFLIQYYNGEERAKGNILERFSAQQFPDLHSELNLSSLELGDSALYFCASSVGGSIGETQYFGPGTRLLVL.

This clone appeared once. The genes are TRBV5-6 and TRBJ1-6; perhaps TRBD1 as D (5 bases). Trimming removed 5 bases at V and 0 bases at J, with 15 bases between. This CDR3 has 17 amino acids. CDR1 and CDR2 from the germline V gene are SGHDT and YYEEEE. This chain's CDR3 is CASSLRGLVSYNSPLHF. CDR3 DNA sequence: TGTGCCAGCAGTCTGCGGGGCTTGGTCTCCTATAATTCACCCCTCCACTTT.

CDR3 loop: CASSPGRRMNTEAFF. CDR3 DNA: TGTGCCAGCAGCCCGGGAAGACGGATGAACACTGAAGCTTTCTTT. The V gene is TRBV11-2, the J gene TRBJ1-1; D remains ambiguous. Per the germline V gene, CDR1 is SGHAT and CDR2 is FQNNGV. The CDR3 contains 15 residues. Trimming stripped 5 bases from V and 0 bases from J, with 13 bases between. The entire variable domain, with the rest obtained from reference TRBV11-2 and TRBJ1-1, is as follows: EAGVAQSPRYKIIEKRQSVAFWCNPISGHATLYWYQQILGQGPKLLIQFQNNGVVDDSQLPKDRFSAERLKGVDSTLKIQPAKLEDSAVYLCASSPGRRMNTEAFFGQGTRLTVV.

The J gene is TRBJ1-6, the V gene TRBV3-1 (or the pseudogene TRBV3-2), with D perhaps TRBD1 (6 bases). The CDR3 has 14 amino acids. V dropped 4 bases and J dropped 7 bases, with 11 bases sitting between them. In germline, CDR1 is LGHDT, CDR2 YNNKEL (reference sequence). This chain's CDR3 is CASSLGHSNSPLHF. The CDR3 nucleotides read TGTGCCAGCAGCCTGGGACACTCCAATTCACCCCTCCACTTT.

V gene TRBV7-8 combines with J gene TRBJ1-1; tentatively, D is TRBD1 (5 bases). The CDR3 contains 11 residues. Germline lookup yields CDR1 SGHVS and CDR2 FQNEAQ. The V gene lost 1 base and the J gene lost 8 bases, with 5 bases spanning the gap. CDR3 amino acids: CASSLGQEAFF. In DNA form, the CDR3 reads TGTGCCAGCAGCTTAGGACAGGAAGCTTTCTTT. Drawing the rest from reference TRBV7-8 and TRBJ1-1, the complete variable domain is GAGVSQSPRYKVAKRGQDVALRCDPISGHVSLFWYQQALGQGPEFLTYFQNEAQLDKSGLPSDRFFAERPEGSVSTLKIQRTQQEDSAVYLCASSLGQEAFFGQGTRLTVV.

The CDR3 spells CASSLRLREKLFF. CDR3 nucleotide sequence: TGTGCCAGCAGTTTGAGGTTACGTGAAAAACTGTTTTTT. V gene TRBV12-3 or TRBV12-4 combines with J gene TRBJ1-4; D ambiguous. V was clipped by 3 bases and J by 7 bases, with 9 bases between them. CDR3 length equals 13 residues.